These T cell receptor beta chains were read from a single sample in a study of blood T cell repertoires in COVID-19. The assay was immunoSEQ multiplex PCR, and TCRdb's table has in-frame clones only and misses some. The table includes under 150,000 clones, over 80% detected once. Sequences were obtained from PBMCs or T cells enriched from blood (not recorded which). The source of these receptors is a man aged 25-45 years who had recovered from COVID-19. CDR3s include the opening cysteine and the closing phenylalanine or tryptophan. A D gene is named only where the DNA matches it firmly. Where a row states a size, it is once, few, many or the class of an expanded clone; other rows omit it.

clone_size: .; d_call: .; j_call: TRBJ1-1; v_call: TRBV19; cdr3_nt: TGTGCCAGTAGTTTTAGAAGGGGTGAAGCTTTCTTT; cdr3_aa: CASSFRRGEAFF
clone_size: .; d_call: TRBD1; j_call: TRBJ2-7; v_call: TRBV7-9; cdr3_nt: TGTGCCAGCAGCTCACCGGGACAGGGGGATTACGAGCAGTACTTC; cdr3_aa: CASSSPGQGDYEQYF
clone_size: .; d_call: .; j_call: TRBJ2-1; v_call: TRBV19; cdr3_nt: TGTGCCAGTAGTACGGCCAGCGGCACCTACAATGAGCAGTTCTTC; cdr3_aa: CASSTASGTYNEQFF
clone_size: .; d_call: TRBD1; j_call: TRBJ2-5; v_call: TRBV5-1; cdr3_nt: TGCGCCAGCAGCTTGGCTGTGGGGACAGGGGCCAGAATTCAAGAGACCCAGTACTTC; cdr3_aa: CASSLAVGTGARIQETQYF
clone_size: once; d_call: .; j_call: TRBJ1-1; v_call: TRBV6-2/TRBV6-3; cdr3_nt: TGTGCCAGCAGTTACGTATTTAGGGGCACTGAAGCTTTCTTT; cdr3_aa: CASSYVFRGTEAFF
clone_size: .; d_call: TRBD1; j_call: TRBJ2-5; v_call: TRBV27; cdr3_nt: TGTGCCAGCCCTTGGACAGGGGGTGGAGAGACCCAGTACTTC; cdr3_aa: CASPWTGGGETQYF
clone_size: .; d_call: TRBD1; j_call: TRBJ1-1; v_call: TRBV2; cdr3_nt: TGTGCCAGTGGACAGGGACGAACTGAAGCTTTCTTT; cdr3_aa: CASGQGRTEAFF
clone_size: few; d_call: TRBD1; j_call: TRBJ1-5; v_call: TRBV9; cdr3_nt: TGTGCCAGCAGCGTAGGACAGGGGCCTCAGCCCCAGCATTTT; cdr3_aa: CASSVGQGPQPQHF
clone_size: .; d_call: TRBD1; j_call: TRBJ2-5; v_call: TRBV9; cdr3_nt: TGTGCCAGCAGCGTAGGGACAGGGCCCCAAGAGACCCAGTACTTC; cdr3_aa: CASSVGTGPQETQYF
clone_size: few; d_call: .; j_call: TRBJ2-7; v_call: TRBV6-6; cdr3_nt: TGTGCCAGCAGTTACTCAGTGGCCTCCGAGCAGTACTTC; cdr3_aa: CASSYSVASEQYF
clone_size: .; d_call: .; j_call: TRBJ1-4; v_call: TRBV15; cdr3_nt: TGTGCCACCAGCAACGGGGCAACTAATGAAAAACTGTTTTTT; cdr3_aa: CATSNGATNEKLFF
clone_size: .; d_call: .; j_call: TRBJ1-2; v_call: TRBV5-4; cdr3_nt: TGTGCCAGCAGCCTCGGGACTGAGGCTAACTATGGCTACACCTTC; cdr3_aa: CASSLGTEANYGYTF
clone_size: .; d_call: TRBD1; j_call: TRBJ2-3; v_call: TRBV24-1; cdr3_nt: TGTGCCACTGGGACAGGGGGAACAGATACGCAGTATTTT; cdr3_aa: CATGTGGTDTQYF
clone_size: .; d_call: .; j_call: TRBJ2-1; v_call: TRBV5-6; cdr3_nt: TGTGCCAGCAGCTTGCAGGGATACAATGAGCAGTTCTTC; cdr3_aa: CASSLQGYNEQFF
clone_size: .; d_call: TRBD1; j_call: TRBJ1-2; v_call: TRBV25-1; cdr3_nt: TGTGCCAGCAGTGGACAGACAGGGGGGAGGAACTATGGCTACACCTTC; cdr3_aa: CASSGQTGGRNYGYTF
clone_size: .; d_call: TRBD1; j_call: TRBJ2-5; v_call: TRBV18; cdr3_nt: TGTGCCAGCTCACCCGGGACAGGGGAAGAGACCCAGTACTTC; cdr3_aa: CASSPGTGEETQYF
clone_size: .; d_call: .; j_call: TRBJ2-1; v_call: TRBV3-1/TRBV3-2; cdr3_nt: TGTGCCAGCAGCGCCGACAGGCTATCTTTTAGTGAGCAGTTCTTC; cdr3_aa: CASSADRLSFSEQFF
clone_size: .; d_call: .; j_call: TRBJ1-5; v_call: TRBV10-1; cdr3_nt: TGCGCCAGCAGTGAGGGGAGGAATCAGCCCCAGCATTTT; cdr3_aa: CASSEGRNQPQHF
clone_size: .; d_call: .; j_call: TRBJ1-2; v_call: TRBV6-5; cdr3_nt: TGTGCCAGCAGTTACTCGGCAGGAGGAGGCTACACCTTC; cdr3_aa: CASSYSAGGGYTF
clone_size: .; d_call: TRBD1; j_call: TRBJ2-7; v_call: TRBV5-6; cdr3_nt: TGTGCCAGCAGCATGACAGGGTCCTCCTACGAGCAGTACTTC; cdr3_aa: CASSMTGSSYEQYF
clone_size: .; d_call: TRBD2; j_call: TRBJ2-7; v_call: TRBV5-1; cdr3_nt: TGCGCCAGCAGCTCAATTAGCGGGAGTAAGCCGGACGAGCAGTACTTC; cdr3_aa: CASSSISGSKPDEQYF
clone_size: .; d_call: .; j_call: TRBJ2-2; v_call: TRBV7-9; cdr3_nt: TGTGCCAGCAGCCCCCAGACTGCGAACACCGGGGAGCTGTTTTTT; cdr3_aa: CASSPQTANTGELFF
clone_size: .; d_call: TRBD1; j_call: TRBJ2-3; v_call: TRBV10-3; cdr3_nt: TGTGCCATCACCAATGGACAGGGCAGCACAGATACGCAGTATTTT; cdr3_aa: CAITNGQGSTDTQYF
clone_size: .; d_call: .; j_call: TRBJ1-1; v_call: TRBV7-3; cdr3_nt: TGTGCCAGCAGCACGAACAGGGTCATGAACACTGAAGCTTTCTTT; cdr3_aa: CASSTNRVMNTEAFF
clone_size: .; d_call: .; j_call: TRBJ2-3; v_call: TRBV5-1; cdr3_nt: TGCGCCAGCAGCTTGATGGGGGGAACAGATACGCAGTATTTT; cdr3_aa: CASSLMGGTDTQYF
clone_size: once; d_call: .; j_call: TRBJ1-1; v_call: TRBV6-1; cdr3_nt: TGTGCCAGCAGTGAAGTAACCGGGACAATTGGAGCTTTCTTT; cdr3_aa: CASSEVTGTIGAFF
clone_size: .; d_call: TRBD1; j_call: TRBJ1-5; v_call: TRBV7-2; cdr3_nt: TGTGCCAGCAGCGTGGACAGGGGCAATCAGCCCCAGCATTTT; cdr3_aa: CASSVDRGNQPQHF
clone_size: .; d_call: TRBD1; j_call: TRBJ2-5; v_call: TRBV5-6; cdr3_nt: TGTGCCAGCAGCTCGACAGGGAAAGAGACCCAGTACTTC; cdr3_aa: CASSSTGKETQYF
clone_size: .; d_call: .; j_call: TRBJ1-5; v_call: TRBV27; cdr3_nt: TGTGCCAGCAGTTTGGAGGGGCATCGTGGTCAGCCCCAGCATTTT; cdr3_aa: CASSLEGHRGQPQHF
clone_size: .; d_call: .; j_call: TRBJ1-1; v_call: TRBV7-2; cdr3_nt: TGTGCCAGCAGCACACAGGGGAACACTGAAGCTTTCTTT; cdr3_aa: CASSTQGNTEAFF
clone_size: .; d_call: .; j_call: TRBJ1-2; v_call: TRBV28; cdr3_nt: TGTGCCAGCCAGGGTGACTTGGGCTACACCTTC; cdr3_aa: CASQGDLGYTF
clone_size: .; d_call: TRBD1; j_call: TRBJ2-3; v_call: TRBV6-1; cdr3_nt: TGTGCCAGCAGTGAGACAGGGATTAGCACAGATACGCAGTATTTT; cdr3_aa: CASSETGISTDTQYF
clone_size: .; d_call: .; j_call: TRBJ1-1; v_call: TRBV19; cdr3_nt: TGTGCCAGTACGGGAGCGGGGACACCCGTCGCTGAAGCTTTCTTT; cdr3_aa: CASTGAGTPVAEAFF
clone_size: .; d_call: .; j_call: TRBJ1-2; v_call: TRBV19; cdr3_nt: TGTGCCAGTAGTCACATTTCGTGGCAGGGTCATGGCTACACCTTC; cdr3_aa: CASSHISWQGHGYTF
clone_size: .; d_call: TRBD1; j_call: TRBJ2-1; v_call: TRBV7-9; cdr3_nt: TGTGCCAGCAGCTTAGCGGGGGCGACAGGGGAGCAGTTCTTC; cdr3_aa: CASSLAGATGEQFF
clone_size: .; d_call: TRBD1; j_call: TRBJ1-6; v_call: TRBV9; cdr3_nt: TGTGCCAGCAGCGTGTCCGGAGGGGCAGGGGGCGAAAATTCACCCCTCCACTTT; cdr3_aa: CASSVSGGAGGENSPLHF
clone_size: .; d_call: TRBD2; j_call: TRBJ2-5; v_call: TRBV5-1; cdr3_nt: TGCGCCAGCAGAGATGTGAGCGGGAGGGAGACCCAGTACTTC; cdr3_aa: CASRDVSGRETQYF
clone_size: .; d_call: TRBD1; j_call: TRBJ1-3; v_call: TRBV2; cdr3_nt: TGTGCCAGCACCTTGCTTTCGCTGACCGGGACAGCTTCTGGAAACACCATATATTTT; cdr3_aa: CASTLLSLTGTASGNTIYF
clone_size: .; d_call: .; j_call: TRBJ1-2; v_call: TRBV14; cdr3_nt: TGTGCCAGCAGCCGACGGGGGTCGGGTGGCTACACCTTC; cdr3_aa: CASSRRGSGGYTF
clone_size: .; d_call: TRBD2; j_call: TRBJ2-5; v_call: TRBV7-7; cdr3_nt: TGTGCTAGCAGCAAACTAGCGGGGGAACTTCAAGAGACCCAGTACTTC; cdr3_aa: CASSKLAGELQETQYF
clone_size: .; d_call: .; j_call: TRBJ1-3; v_call: TRBV5-1; cdr3_nt: TGCGCCAGCAGCTTGGAGGGGGTCAGCTCTGGAAACACCATATATTTT; cdr3_aa: CASSLEGVSSGNTIYF
clone_size: .; d_call: .; j_call: TRBJ2-2; v_call: TRBV11-1; cdr3_nt: TGTGCCAGCAGCTTAGACGGGACTCCGAACACCGGGGAGCTGTTTTTT; cdr3_aa: CASSLDGTPNTGELFF
clone_size: .; d_call: TRBD1; j_call: TRBJ1-4; v_call: TRBV5-6; cdr3_nt: TGTGCCAGCAGCTTGGCCCGGCCAGGGGGAGTTATTGAAAAACTGTTTTTT; cdr3_aa: CASSLARPGGVIEKLFF
clone_size: .; d_call: TRBD1; j_call: TRBJ1-6; v_call: TRBV6-5; cdr3_nt: TGTGCCAGCAGTTGGGACAGCTTAAATTCACCCCTCCACTTT; cdr3_aa: CASSWDSLNSPLHF
clone_size: .; d_call: TRBD1; j_call: TRBJ1-1; v_call: TRBV30; cdr3_nt: TGTGCCTGGAGCGACCAATTAAGGACAGGCCGGACTGAAGCTTTCTTT; cdr3_aa: CAWSDQLRTGRTEAFF
clone_size: .; d_call: TRBD2; j_call: TRBJ2-3; v_call: TRBV3-1/TRBV3-2; cdr3_nt: TGTGCCAGCAGCCTTGGACTAGCGGGGCTCACAGATACGCAGTATTTT; cdr3_aa: CASSLGLAGLTDTQYF
clone_size: .; d_call: TRBD2; j_call: TRBJ2-7; v_call: TRBV9; cdr3_nt: TGTGCCAGCAGCTTGGGACTAGCCTACGAGCAGTACTTC; cdr3_aa: CASSLGLAYEQYF
clone_size: .; d_call: TRBD1; j_call: TRBJ2-2; v_call: TRBV5-1; cdr3_nt: TGCGCCAGCAGCGCGGGACAGGGGGAGATCGGGGAGCTGTTTTTT; cdr3_aa: CASSAGQGEIGELFF
clone_size: .; d_call: .; j_call: TRBJ2-5; v_call: TRBV29-1; cdr3_nt: TGCAGCGTTGTAATAGGGGATGGAGAGACCCAGTACTTC; cdr3_aa: CSVVIGDGETQYF
clone_size: .; d_call: TRBD1; j_call: TRBJ1-4; v_call: TRBV2; cdr3_nt: TGTGCCAGCAGTGAAAGGGGTAGGGTGGGACAGGGATCCGAAAAACTGTTTTTT; cdr3_aa: CASSERGRVGQGSEKLFF
clone_size: .; d_call: TRBD1; j_call: TRBJ1-3; v_call: TRBV6-6; cdr3_nt: TGTGCCAGCAGCCCATCGGAGGGGGCACCTGGAAACACCATATATTTT; cdr3_aa: CASSPSEGAPGNTIYF
clone_size: .; d_call: .; j_call: TRBJ2-3; v_call: TRBV6-5; cdr3_nt: TGTGCCAGCACTATGAGGTCAAACACAGATACGCAGTATTTT; cdr3_aa: CASTMRSNTDTQYF
clone_size: few; d_call: .; j_call: TRBJ1-5; v_call: TRBV19; cdr3_nt: TGTGCCAGTAGTTCGGGGGGCACCTTAGGGCCCCAGCATTTT; cdr3_aa: CASSSGGTLGPQHF
clone_size: .; d_call: .; j_call: TRBJ2-5; v_call: TRBV2; cdr3_nt: TGTGCCAGCAGTGAAAGGTCCCGGGTCGGAAAGACCCAGTACTTC; cdr3_aa: CASSERSRVGKTQYF
clone_size: .; d_call: .; j_call: TRBJ1-2; v_call: TRBV7-9; cdr3_nt: TGTGCCAGCAGCCCCTCGGGAGTCTCTAACTATGGCTACACCTTC; cdr3_aa: CASSPSGVSNYGYTF
clone_size: .; d_call: TRBD2; j_call: TRBJ2-7; v_call: TRBV11-2; cdr3_nt: TGTGCCAGCAGCTTCCCCGGGCTAGCGGACTCCTACGAGCAGTACTTC; cdr3_aa: CASSFPGLADSYEQYF
clone_size: .; d_call: .; j_call: TRBJ1-1; v_call: TRBV6-5; cdr3_nt: TGTGCCAGCATGCCAGTGGGGTTAGGGGACACTGAAGCTTTCTTT; cdr3_aa: CASMPVGLGDTEAFF
clone_size: .; d_call: TRBD1; j_call: TRBJ1-2; v_call: TRBV5-4; cdr3_nt: TGTGCCAGCAGCTCGCCCGGACAGGGGGATTTTGGCTACACCTTC; cdr3_aa: CASSSPGQGDFGYTF
clone_size: .; d_call: TRBD1; j_call: TRBJ2-1; v_call: TRBV19; cdr3_nt: TGTGCCAGTAGTGGACCGGGACAGGGAGGGGAGCAGTTCTTC; cdr3_aa: CASSGPGQGGEQFF
clone_size: .; d_call: .; j_call: TRBJ2-7; v_call: TRBV6-1; cdr3_nt: TGTGCCAGCAGTGAATCAGGGGGGTCCAACGAGCAGTACTTC; cdr3_aa: CASSESGGSNEQYF